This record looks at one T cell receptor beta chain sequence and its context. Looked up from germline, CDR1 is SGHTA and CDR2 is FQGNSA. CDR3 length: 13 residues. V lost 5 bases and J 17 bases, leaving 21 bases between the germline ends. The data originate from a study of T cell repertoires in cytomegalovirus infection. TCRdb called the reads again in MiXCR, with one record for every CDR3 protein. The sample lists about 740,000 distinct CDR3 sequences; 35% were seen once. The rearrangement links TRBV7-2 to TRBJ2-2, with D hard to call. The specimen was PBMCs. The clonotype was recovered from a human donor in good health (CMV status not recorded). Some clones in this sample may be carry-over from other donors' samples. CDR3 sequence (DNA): TGTGCCAGCAGCCAGAACGCTTTCGGTGATCTTTTTTTT. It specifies CASSQNAFGDLFF.